A single sample gave rise to the 5 T cell receptor beta chains below, sequenced in a study of shared clonotypes between healthy human individuals. CD8 cells regarded as naive lacked CD45RO, were positively chosen for CCR7, and omitted terminally differentiated effector memory CD45RA+ cells. Only in-frame clones appear in the TCRdb table, and some are missing; sequencing was by immunoSEQ multiplex PCR. The profile covers some 2 million clones, with approximately 94% appearing a single time and around 1.1% taken by the ten largest. Sample: naive CD8+ T cells sorted from blood. The receptor set was obtained from a man younger than 35 in good health.

This chain connects TRBV7-2 to TRBJ2-7, with unresolved D. The V end lost 3 bases, the J end lost 4 bases, and 10 bases lay between the germline ends. This CDR3 is built from 13 residues. Germline V lookup: CDR1 SGHTA, CDR2 FQGNSA. The CDR3 sequence is CASSLNEQYEQYF. CDR3 DNA sequence: TGTGCCAGCAGCTTGAACGAGCAATACGAGCAGTACTTC. The full variable domain, with the rest looked up from reference TRBV7-2 and TRBJ2-7, is GAGVSQSPSNKVTEKGKDVELRCDPISGHTALYWYRQSLGQGLEFLIYFQGNSAPDKSGLPSDRFSAERTGGSVSTLTIQRTQQEDSAVYLCASSLNEQYEQYFGPGTRLTVT.

This rearrangement joins TRBV9 to TRBJ2-1, with 8 positions matching TRBD2. V gave up 3 bases and J gave up 0 bases; unmatched junction bases: 8. The CDR3 totals 17 residues. CDR1 SGDLS and CDR2 YYNGEE come from the germline V gene. The DNA for the CDR3 is TGTGCCAGCAGCGACCAACTAGCGGTGAGCTCCTACAATGAGCAGTTCTTC. Translated: CASSDQLAVSSYNEQFF.

This chain links TRBV2 with TRBJ1-1; 9 bases are shared with TRBD1. V shed 6 bases, J shed 0 bases, and the junction held 11 bases outside the gene matches. Germline CDR1 SNHLY, CDR2 FYNNEI. The CDR3 is 17 residues long. The CDR3 loop reads CASRLDRGSFLNTEAFF. CDR3 sequence (DNA): TGTGCCAGCAGACTGGACAGGGGAAGTTTTTTGAACACTGAAGCTTTCTTT.

The V gene is TRBV27, the J gene TRBJ1-1, with D possibly matching TRBD1 (5 bases). The CDR3 runs to 14 residues. The germline V and J ends were trimmed by 5 bases and 1 base, with 11 bases remaining between them. CDR1 and CDR2 (germline): MNHEY, SMNVEV (reference sequence). CDR3 loop: CASSPYGGNTEAFF. CDR3 nucleotide sequence: TGTGCCAGCAGTCCTTACGGGGGGAACACTGAAGCTTTCTTT.

The V call is TRBV6-5, the J call TRBJ2-7; 8 bases agree with TRBD1. CDR3 length: 12 residues. J gave up 3 bases and V 10 bases, and 5 bases lay outside the gene matches. The germline V gene has CDR1 MNHEY and CDR2 SVGAGI. The CDR3 loop reads CATYGQGYEQYF. DNA for the CDR3: TGTGCCACTTATGGACAGGGCTACGAGCAGTACTTC.